This entry lists 15 T cell receptor beta chains sequenced from one sample in a study of blood T cell repertoires in COVID-19. Some clones are missing from TCRdb's copy, which holds only in-frame ones; the method was immunoSEQ multiplex PCR. In the table there are a few hundred thousand clones, around nine tenths of which are singletons. The specimen was PBMCs or T cells enriched from blood (not recorded which). The receptors derive from a woman aged 55-75 years who had recovered from COVID-19.

About this clone: Within the sample, other DNA sequences also encode this same CDR3. This chain connects TRBV3-1 (or the pseudogene TRBV3-2) to TRBJ2-5; 10 bases are a match to TRBD2. The CDR3 is 16 amino acids. The germline gives CDR1 LGHDT, CDR2 YNNKEL (reference sequence). V lost 4 bases and J lost 5; bases outside the gene matches: 10. CDR3 bases: TGTGCCAGCAGCCTACGAAGCGGGGGGGCCGGGGAGACCCAGTACTTC. It is translated as CASSLRSGGAGETQYF.

The chain uses TRBV28 and TRBJ2-7, with D possibly matching TRBD1 (5 bases). The germline V and J ends were trimmed by 5 bases and 3 bases, with 8 bases remaining between them. This CDR3 contains 12 residues. Germline V gene sequence: CDR1 MDHEN, CDR2 SYDVKM. DNA for the CDR3: TGTGCCAGCAGTCGAGACAGCTACGAGCAGTACGTC. Amino acid sequence: CASSRDSYEQYV.

This chain joins TRBV5-1 and TRBJ2-3, with 10 nucleotides matching TRBD1. Germline CDR1 is SGHRS and CDR2 is YFSETQ. This CDR3 contains 16 residues. The V gene end was trimmed by 4 bases and the J gene end by 1 base; junction bases not matched to a gene: 6. This chain's CDR3 is CASSLPGTGGTDTQYF. The DNA for the CDR3 is TGCGCCAGCAGCCTCCCGGGGACAGGGGGCACAGATACGCAGTATTTT.

The chain uses TRBV2 and TRBJ1-5; a weak D match, TRBD1 (5 bases). Trimming removed 3 bases at V and 0 bases at J, with 6 bases between. The CDR3 extends over 14 amino acids. The germline CDR1 and CDR2 sequences are SNHLY and FYNNEI. The CDR3 region is CASSETVSNQPQHF. The CDR3 DNA follows: TGTGCCAGCAGTGAGACAGTTAGCAATCAGCCCCAGCATTTT.

V gene TRBV18 combines with J gene TRBJ2-5; D call uncertain. The CDR3 contains 18 residues. Germline lookup yields CDR1 KGHSH and CDR2 LQKENI. The V gene lost 3 bases and the J gene lost 0 bases, with 20 bases spanning the gap. The CDR3, as DNA: TGTGCCAGCTCACCGTCTCTAGTGAGGAACGCAAACCAAGAGACCCAGTACTTC. Its protein product is CASSPSLVRNANQETQYF.

The rearrangement joins TRBV9 to TRBJ2-3; 12 nucleotides line up with TRBD2. The CDR3 consists of 17 residues. In germline, CDR1 is SGDLS, CDR2 YYNGEE. The V gene end was trimmed by 3 bases and the J gene end by 0 bases; junction bases not matched to a gene: 5. The CDR3 nucleotides read TGTGCCAGCAGCGGGCGGACTAGCGGGACTAGCACAGATACGCAGTATTTT. Protein product: CASSGRTSGTSTDTQYF.

This clone was detected only a few times. V is TRBV6-5 and J is TRBJ1-1; D remains unclear. The V end lost 2 bases, the J end lost 2 bases, and 12 bases lay between the germline ends. This CDR3 contains 15 residues. CDR1 and CDR2 (germline): MNHEY, SVGAGI. The CDR3 reads CASSYPGQANTEAFF. For the CDR3, the DNA is TGTGCCAGCAGTTACCCCGGTCAGGCTAACACTGAAGCTTTCTTT.

This clone was detected once. The J gene is TRBJ2-1, the V gene TRBV24-1, with 12 positions matching TRBD2. Germline trimming cut 8 bases from V and 6 bases from J; bases unmatched to any gene: 4. Germline loops: CDR1 KGHDR, CDR2 SFDVKD. The CDR3 consists of 14 residues. The CDR3 bases are TGTGCCACCACTAGCGGGGGGGTACCCAATGAGCAGTTCTTC. This codes for CATTSGGVPNEQFF.

This clone was picked up a small number of times. The V and J genes are TRBV24-1 and TRBJ1-2; the D is unclear. The ends were cut back, 4 bases at V and 2 bases at J, with 4 bases in the middle. Germline CDR1 KGHDR, CDR2 SFDVKD. The CDR3 is 12 residues long. The CDR3 spells CATSDRNYGYTF. For the CDR3, the DNA is TGTGCCACCAGTGACAGGAACTATGGCTACACCTTC.

This clone was recorded a few times. This chain uses TRBV28 with TRBJ1-4, with D possibly TRBD1 on 5 matching bases. The CDR3 runs 12 residues. Looked up from germline, CDR1 is MDHEN and CDR2 is SYDVKM. The V gene lost 6 bases and the J gene lost 8 bases, with 10 bases spanning the gap. CDR3 amino acids: CASRQGSEKLFF. The CDR3 coding sequence is TGTGCCAGCAGGCAGGGAAGCGAAAAACTGTTTTTT.

The V gene is TRBV2, the J gene TRBJ2-3; TRBD2 might be the D (5 bases). The CDR3 sequence is 12 residues long. CDR1 SNHLY and CDR2 FYNNEI come from the germline V gene. The V end was cut by 6 bases, the J end by 5 bases, with 9 bases between. The CDR3 protein is CASSQAVDTQYF. As DNA, the CDR3 is TGTGCCAGCAGCCAAGCGGTAGATACGCAGTATTTT.

V usage is TRBV2 and J usage is TRBJ1-5; D ambiguous. V dropped 11 bases and J dropped 4 bases, with 15 bases sitting between them. The germline V gene has CDR1 SNHLY and CDR2 FYNNEI. This CDR3 region has 13 residues. This CDR3 is CAGRGPGNQPQHF. The CDR3 DNA follows: TGTGCCGGCCGTGGTCCGGGGAATCAGCCCCAGCATTTT.

This chain links TRBV27 with TRBJ1-2; possibly TRBD1 for D (5 bases). CDR3 length equals 13 residues. Germline V gene sequence: CDR1 MNHEY, CDR2 SMNVEV (reference sequence). V shed 6 bases and J shed 4 bases, with 12 bases lying between them. The CDR3 loop is CASSPDRPYGYTF. The CDR3 DNA reads TGTGCCAGCAGCCCAGACAGACCCTATGGCTACACCTTC.

J is TRBJ2-2 and V is TRBV10-3, with 13 bases identical to TRBD2. The V gene end was trimmed by 6 bases and the J gene end by 1 base; junction bases not matched to a gene: 5. Germline V gene data show CDR1 as ENHRY and CDR2 as SYGVKD. The CDR3 spans 17 residues. DNA for the CDR3: TGTGCCATCAGCGGACTAGCGGGGGTCGTGAACACCGGGGAGCTGTTTTTT. Its protein is CAISGLAGVVNTGELFF.

J is TRBJ2-1 and V is TRBV12-3 or TRBV12-4; a weak D match, TRBD2 (5 bases). CDR3 size: 11 residues. V was trimmed by 5 bases and J by 8 bases, leaving 7 bases between them. CDR3 sequence: CASSGLYEQFF. The CDR3 nucleotides are TGTGCCAGCAGTGGACTGTATGAGCAGTTCTTC.